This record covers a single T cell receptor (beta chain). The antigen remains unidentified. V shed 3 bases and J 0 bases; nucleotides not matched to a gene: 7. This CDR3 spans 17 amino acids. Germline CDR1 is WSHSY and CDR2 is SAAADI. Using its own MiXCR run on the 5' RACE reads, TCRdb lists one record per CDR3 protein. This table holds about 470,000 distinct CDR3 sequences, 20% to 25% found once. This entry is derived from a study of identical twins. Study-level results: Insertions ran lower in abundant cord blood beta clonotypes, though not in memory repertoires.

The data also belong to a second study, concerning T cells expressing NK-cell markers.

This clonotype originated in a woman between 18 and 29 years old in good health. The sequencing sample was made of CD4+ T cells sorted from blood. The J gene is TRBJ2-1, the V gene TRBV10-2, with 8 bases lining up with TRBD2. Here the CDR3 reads CASSDSGGGASYNEQFF. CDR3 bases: TGCGCCAGCAGTGATTCCGGGGGGGGTGCCTCCTACAATGAGCAGTTCTTC.